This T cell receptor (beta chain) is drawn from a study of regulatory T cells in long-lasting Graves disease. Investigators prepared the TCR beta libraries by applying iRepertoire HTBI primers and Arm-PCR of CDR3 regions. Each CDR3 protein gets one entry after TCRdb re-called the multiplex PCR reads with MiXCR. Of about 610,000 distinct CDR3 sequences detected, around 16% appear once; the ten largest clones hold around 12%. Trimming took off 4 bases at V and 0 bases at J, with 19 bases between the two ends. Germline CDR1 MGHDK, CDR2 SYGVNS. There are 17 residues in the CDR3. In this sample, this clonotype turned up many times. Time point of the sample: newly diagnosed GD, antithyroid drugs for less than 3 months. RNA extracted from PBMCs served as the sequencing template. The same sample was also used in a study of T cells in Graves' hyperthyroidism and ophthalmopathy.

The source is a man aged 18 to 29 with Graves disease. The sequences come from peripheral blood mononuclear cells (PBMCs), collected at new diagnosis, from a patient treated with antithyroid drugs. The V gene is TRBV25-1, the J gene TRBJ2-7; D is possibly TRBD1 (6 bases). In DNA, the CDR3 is TGTGCCAGCAGTGGCCATCGACAGGAATCCAGCTCCTACGAGCAGTACTTC. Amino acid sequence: CASSGHRQESSSYEQYF.